Below, one T cell receptor beta chain is given with its context. Its antigen is unidentified. These data originate in a study of T cell responses to AZD1222 COVID-19 vaccine. General observations from the study: Epitopes outside B.1.351 and B.1.1.7 mutated regions reportedly drew nearly half of spike TCRs.

The V gene's germline CDR1 is LNHDA and CDR2 SQIVND (reference sequence). J gave up 0 bases and V 7 bases, and 6 bases lay outside the gene matches. CDR3 length: 15 residues. The protocol was immunoSEQ multiplex PCR, while the TCRdb copy is restricted to in-frame clones and leaves out a portion. The sample yields 95,000 to 150,000 clones, 85% to 95% seen once. The source is an adult who received the AZD1222 COVID-19 vaccine. This sample comprised peripheral blood, obtained 28 days after the second AZD1222 dose. This chain uses TRBV19 with TRBJ1-3; 7 positions agree with TRBD1. CDR3 sequence (DNA): TGTGCCAGTAATCAGGACAGGTTCTCTGGAAACACCATATATTTT. This encodes CASNQDRFSGNTIYF.